A single sample is the source of the 12 T cell receptor beta chains below, sequenced in a study of regulatory T cells in long-lasting Graves disease. Construction of the TCR beta libraries employed iRepertoire HTBI primers in conjunction with Arm-PCR of CDR3 regions. TCRdb reanalysed the multiplex PCR reads using MiXCR and keeps one entry per CDR3 protein. The sample records a few hundred thousand distinct CDR3 sequences, 16% being singletons. Time point indicated: newly diagnosed GD, antithyroid drugs for less than 3 months. Construction of the TCR library relied on RNA isolated from PBMCs. These data are also associated with another study on T cells in Graves' hyperthyroidism and ophthalmopathy.

This specimen consisted of peripheral blood mononuclear cells (PBMCs), obtained at new diagnosis, from a patient treated with antithyroid drugs. These receptors were taken from a man in his forties with Graves disease.

The table lists this clonotype with a few counts. This sequence may be a read error, since a much larger clone differs from it by one base. This chain connects TRBV6-1 to TRBJ2-1, with unresolved D. Germline-derived CDR1 and CDR2 are MNHNS and SASEGT. V was cut by 8 bases and J by 5 bases, with 10 bases left in between. The CDR3 spans 12 residues. CDR3 amino acids: CASGPRDNEQFF. As DNA, the CDR3 is TGTGCCAGCGGCCCTCGGGACAATGAGCAGTTCTTC.

This clonotype has a single count. A read error may explain this, as a much larger clone is one base away. This chain links TRBV27 with TRBJ2-1; 10 bases match TRBD1. The germline CDR1 and CDR2 sequences are MNHEY and SMNVEV (reference sequence). This CDR3 spans 16 amino acids. CDR3 residues: CASSSARDRGYNEEFF. The CDR3 DNA reads as TGTGCCAGCAGTTCAGCGAGGGACAGGGGCTACAATGAGGAGTTCTTC.

This clonotype was detected ten times or more. The rearrangement uses TRBV18 and TRBJ1-1, with 7 bases matching TRBD1. CDR3 size: 15 residues. Germline loops: CDR1 KGHSH, CDR2 LQKENI. Unmatched junction bases numbered 10, after V lost 3 bases and J lost 6 bases. Here the CDR3 reads CASSPQTGRRSEAFF. DNA of the CDR3: TGTGCCAGCTCACCTCAGACAGGGAGGCGCTCTGAAGCTTTCTTT.

This clonotype was observed a few times. The J gene is TRBJ1-2, the V gene TRBV19, with D perhaps TRBD1 (6 bases). Germline lookup yields CDR1 LNHDA and CDR2 SQIVND (reference sequence). The ends were cut back, 6 bases at V and 7 bases at J, with 18 bases in the middle. The CDR3 length is 14 residues. The CDR3 loop reads CASSPEGQWSGYTF. CDR3 bases: TGTGCCAGTAGCCCTGAGGGACAATGGAGTGGCTACACCTTC. Full variable domain (outside the CDR3, taken from reference TRBV19 and TRBJ1-2): DGGITQSPKYLFRKEGQNVTLSCEQNLNHDAMYWYRQDPGQGLRLIYYSQIVNDFQKGDIAEGYSVSREKKESFPLTVTSAQKNPTAFYLCASSPEGQWSGYTFGSGTRLTVV.

This clonotype was counted a few times. This rearrangement joins TRBV27 to TRBJ1-2; D is unclear. The CDR3 extends over 15 amino acids. Germline assignment: CDR1 MNHEY and CDR2 SMNVEV (reference sequence). The ends were cut back, 4 bases at V and 0 bases at J, with 12 bases in the middle. The CDR3 DNA reads TGTGCCAGCAGTTCAACCGGGCTTACTAACTATGGCTACACCTTC. This codes for CASSSTGLTNYGYTF.

This clonotype was counted only a few times. One end of the junction is discordant with germline, which a read error may explain. The chain links TRBV5-1 to TRBJ2-2; weak D call: TRBD2 (6 bases). Germline CDR1 is SGHRS and CDR2 is YFSETQ. The CDR3 loop spans 15 amino acids. CDR3 residues: CASSFGQMNTGGLFF. The CDR3 coding sequence is TGCGCCAGCAGCTTCGGACAAATGAACACCGGGGGGCTGTTTTTT.

With respect to this clonotype: A clone one base away is much larger, so this may be a read error. V usage is TRBV18 and J usage is TRBJ2-3, with a weak D call TRBD1 (6 bases). V lost 5 bases to trimming and J lost 3 bases, with 18 bases between them. This CDR3 contains 16 residues. Germline lookup yields CDR1 KGHSH and CDR2 LQKENI. The CDR3 is CASSSPQARGTDTQYF. CDR3 coding DNA: TGTGCCAGCTCATCCCCGCAGGCGAGGGGGACAGATACGCAGTATTTT. Using reference TRBV18 and TRBJ2-3 for the parts outside the CDR3, the full variable domain is NAGVMQNPRHLVRRRGQEARLRCSPMKGHSHVYWYRQLPEEGLKFMVYLQKENIIDESGMPKERFSAEFPKEGPSILRIQQVVRGDSAAYFCASSSPQARGTDTQYFGPGTRLTVL.

This clonotype was counted many times. The gene calls are TRBV30 and TRBJ1-1; TRBD1 matches at 9 bases. The CDR3 runs 13 residues. Losses at the gene ends were 7 bases for V and 5 bases for J; bases not matched to a gene: 8. From germline, CDR1 is GTSNPN and CDR2 SVGIG (reference sequence). CDR3 residues: CALAQGAETEAFF. For the CDR3, the DNA is TGTGCCTTAGCACAGGGGGCCGAAACTGAAGCTTTCTTT.

The chain joins TRBV9 to TRBJ1-5; 7 bases are shared with TRBD1. This CDR3 has 15 residues. CDR1 is SGDLS, CDR2 YYNGEE, per germline. The ends lost 0 bases at V and 7 bases at J; junction bases unmatched: 7. The CDR3 DNA reads TGTGCCAGCAGCGTAGGTGCAGGGGGTGGGCAGCCCCAGCATTTT. Amino acid sequence: CASSVGAGGGQPQHF.

The chain has TRBV27 and TRBJ2-7; 9 nucleotides agree with TRBD1. CDR3 length: 16 residues. The ends lost 6 bases at V and 5 bases at J; junction bases unmatched: 14. Per the germline V gene, CDR1 is MNHEY and CDR2 is SMNVEV (reference sequence). CDR3: CASRPAGTGSFHEQYF. The CDR3, as DNA: TGTGCCAGCAGACCGGCCGGGACAGGGAGCTTCCACGAGCAGTACTTC.

This clonotype was counted ten times or more. V is TRBV7-8 and J is TRBJ2-2; TRBD1 is a possible D gene (6 bases). V lost 6 bases to trimming and J lost 6 bases, with 17 bases between them. The CDR3 is 15 residues long. Germline V gene lookup returns CDR1 SGHVS and CDR2 FQNEAQ. CDR3 loop: CASRLQGGLSGELFF. The CDR3 nucleotides read TGTGCCAGCAGACTACAGGGCGGGTTGTCCGGGGAGCTGTTTTTT.

The gene calls are TRBV6-2 or TRBV6-3 and TRBJ2-7, with 9 positions matching TRBD1. The CDR3 runs 15 residues. The J segment lost 5 bases and the V segment lost 6 bases, leaving 11 bases of the junction unmatched. Germline lookup yields CDR1 MNHEY and CDR2 SVGEGT. The CDR3 region is CASSDPGTGIHEQYF. The CDR3 bases are TGTGCCAGCAGCGATCCCGGGACAGGGATACACGAGCAGTACTTC.